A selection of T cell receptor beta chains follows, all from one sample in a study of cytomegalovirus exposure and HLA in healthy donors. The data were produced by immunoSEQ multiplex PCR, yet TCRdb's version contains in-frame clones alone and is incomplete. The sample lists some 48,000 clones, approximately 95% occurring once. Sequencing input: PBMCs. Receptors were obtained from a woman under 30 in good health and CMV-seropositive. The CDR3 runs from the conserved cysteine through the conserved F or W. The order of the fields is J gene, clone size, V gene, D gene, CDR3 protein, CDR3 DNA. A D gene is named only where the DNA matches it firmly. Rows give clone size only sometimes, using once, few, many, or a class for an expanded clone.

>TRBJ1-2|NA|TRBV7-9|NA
CASSLTGLYGYTF
TGTGCCAGCAGCTTAACAGGCCTCTATGGCTACACCTTC
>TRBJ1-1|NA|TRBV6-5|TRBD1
CASSSLPPGGNTEAFF
TGTGCCAGCAGTTCCCTACCGCCAGGGGGGAACACTGAAGCTTTCTTT
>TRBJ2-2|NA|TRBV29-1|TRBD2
CSVTRTSGRGSPNTGELFF
TGCAGCGTTACCCGGACTAGCGGGAGGGGGTCTCCGAACACCGGGGAGCTGTTTTTT
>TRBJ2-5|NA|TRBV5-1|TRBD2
CASSRRPSGDQETQYF
TGCGCCAGCAGCAGGAGGCCTAGCGGGGACCAAGAGACCCAGTACTTC
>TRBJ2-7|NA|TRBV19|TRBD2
CASKASGSSYEQYF
TGTGCCAGTAAAGCTAGCGGGAGCTCCTACGAGCAGTACTTC
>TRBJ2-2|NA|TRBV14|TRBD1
CASSQEGDRVVRIPGELFF
TGTGCCAGCAGCCAAGAAGGGGACAGGGTGGTGAGGATTCCCGGGGAGCTGTTTTTT
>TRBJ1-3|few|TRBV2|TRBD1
CASSESPLGGQGSENTIYF
TGTGCCAGCAGTGAAAGCCCCCTTGGAGGACAGGGATCGGAAAACACCATATATTTT
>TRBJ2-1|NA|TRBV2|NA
CASSDLVYNEQFF
TGTGCCAGCAGTGATTTAGTATACAATGAGCAGTTCTTC
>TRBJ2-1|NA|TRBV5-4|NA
CASSLASGSYNEQFF
TGTGCCAGCAGCTTGGCGAGCGGGTCCTACAATGAGCAGTTCTTC
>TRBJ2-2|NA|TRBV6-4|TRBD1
CASKLGTGDTGELFF
TGTGCCAGCAAACTAGGGACAGGGGACACCGGGGAGCTGTTTTTT
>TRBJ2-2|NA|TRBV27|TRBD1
CASSFHEIPGQGNGNTGELFF
TGTGCCAGCAGTTTCCATGAAATCCCGGGACAGGGGAACGGGAACACCGGGGAGCTGTTTTTT
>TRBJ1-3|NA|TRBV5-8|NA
CASSRHKGNTIYF
TGTGCCAGCAGCCGGCATAAGGGGAACACCATATATTTT
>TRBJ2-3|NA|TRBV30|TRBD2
CAWSASLGLAGARADTQYF
TGTGCCTGGAGTGCCTCATTGGGACTGGCGGGAGCGAGGGCAGATACGCAGTATTTT
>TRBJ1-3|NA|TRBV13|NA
CASSPPEGLHSGNTIYF
TGTGCCAGCAGCCCTCCAGAGGGACTTCATTCTGGAAACACCATATATTTT
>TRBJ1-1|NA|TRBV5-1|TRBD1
CASSLNSGQSTEAFF
TGCGCCAGCAGCTTAAACTCGGGACAGTCGACTGAAGCTTTCTTT
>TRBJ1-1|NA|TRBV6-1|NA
CASSEGQGRVNTEAFF
TGTGCCAGCAGTGAAGGCCAGGGGCGAGTGAACACTGAAGCTTTCTTT
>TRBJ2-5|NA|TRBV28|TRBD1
CASRTGGETQYF
TGTGCCAGCAGGACAGGGGGCGAGACCCAGTACTTC
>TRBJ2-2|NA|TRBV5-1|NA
CASSHTGELFF
TGCGCCAGCAGCCATACCGGGGAGCTGTTTTTT
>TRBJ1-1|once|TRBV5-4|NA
CASTMDRNTEAFF
TGTGCCAGCACCATGGACAGGAACACTGAAGCTTTCTTT
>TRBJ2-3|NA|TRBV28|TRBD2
CASSLPGLEADTQYF
TGTGCCAGCAGTTTACCGGGACTAGAAGCAGATACGCAGTATTTT